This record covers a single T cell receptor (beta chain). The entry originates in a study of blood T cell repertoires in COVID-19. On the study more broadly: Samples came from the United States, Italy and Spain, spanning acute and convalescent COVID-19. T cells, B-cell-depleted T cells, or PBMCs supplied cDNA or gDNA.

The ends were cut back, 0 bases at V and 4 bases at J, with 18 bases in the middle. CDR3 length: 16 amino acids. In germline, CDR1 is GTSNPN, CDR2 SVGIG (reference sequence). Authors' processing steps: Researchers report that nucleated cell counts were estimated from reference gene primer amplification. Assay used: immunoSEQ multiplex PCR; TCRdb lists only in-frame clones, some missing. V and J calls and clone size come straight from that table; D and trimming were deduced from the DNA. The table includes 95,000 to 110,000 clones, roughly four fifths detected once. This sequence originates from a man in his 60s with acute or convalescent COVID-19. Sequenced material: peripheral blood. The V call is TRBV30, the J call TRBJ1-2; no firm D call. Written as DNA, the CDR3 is TGTGCCTGGAGTGTGTTTTCGGGGAGCGGTGGCTATGGCTACACCTTC. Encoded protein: CAWSVFSGSGGYGYTF.